This passage covers 14 T cell receptor beta chains from one sample sequenced in a study of T cells after yellow fever vaccination. TCRdb redid the calling of the 5' RACE reads with MiXCR, one entry per CDR3 protein. The top ten clones hold 15% of a sample with about 360,000 distinct CDR3 sequences, about 6% of them seen once. The material was PBMCs, obtained 5 days after the yellow fever booster vaccination. The receptor set was obtained from a man aged 30-40 years who received the YFV17D yellow fever vaccine.

This clonotype was recorded at least ten times. The chain uses TRBV9 and TRBJ2-1; D not resolved. Germline values: CDR1 SGDLS, CDR2 YYNGEE. This CDR3 has 15 amino acids. The germline V and J ends were trimmed by 0 bases and 1 base, with 8 bases remaining between them. CDR3 sequence: CASSVADGSYNEQFF. DNA for the CDR3: TGTGCCAGCAGCGTAGCGGACGGGTCCTACAATGAGCAGTTCTTC.

The sample holds many counts of this clonotype. The genes are TRBV28 and TRBJ2-6, with no clear D. The germline CDR1 and CDR2 sequences are MDHEN and SYDVKM. The CDR3 is made up of 15 amino acids. V lost 5 bases, J lost 3 bases, and 11 bases lay in between. CDR3 in amino acids: CASSLIGSGANVLTF. The CDR3 DNA is TGTGCCAGCAGTCTAATCGGTAGTGGGGCCAACGTCCTGACTTTC. The full variable domain, in which reference TRBV28 and TRBJ2-6 provide the parts outside the CDR3, is DVKVTQSSRYLVKRTGEKVFLECVQDMDHENMFWYRQDPGLGLRLIYFSYDVKMKEKGDIPEGYSVSREKKERFSLILESASTNQTSMYLCASSLIGSGANVLTFGAGSRLTVL.

The chain couples TRBV29-1 to TRBJ2-3; D is ambiguous. V lost 4 bases to trimming and J lost 4 bases, with 9 bases between them. From germline, CDR1 is SQVTM and CDR2 ANQGSEA. This CDR3 region has 12 residues. The DNA for the CDR3 is TGCAGCGTTGTGATGGCAGCAGATACGCAGTATTTT. As protein: CSVVMAADTQYF.

This clonotype was seen more than once but under ten times. The rearrangement uses TRBV15 and TRBJ2-7; 8 bases are a match to TRBD2. Germline V gene sequence: CDR1 LNHNV, CDR2 YYDKDF (reference sequence). The J segment lost 4 bases and the V segment lost 3 bases, leaving 14 bases of the junction unmatched. The CDR3 totals 17 residues. The CDR3 loop reads CATSSGLGGRPRYEQYF. The CDR3 nucleotides read TGTGCCACCAGCAGCGGTCTTGGCGGGAGGCCGAGGTACGAGCAGTACTTC.

In this sample, this clonotype turned up a few times. The chain links TRBV12-3 or TRBV12-4 to TRBJ2-3, with D perhaps matching TRBD1 or TRBD2 (7 bases each). V was pared by 1 base and J by 7 bases, with 18 bases between. The CDR3 is made up of 16 amino acids. The CDR3 DNA reads as TGTGCCAGCAGTTTAGTTCCCCAGGGGGGGCAAAATACGCAGTATTTT. This sequence encodes CASSLVPQGGQNTQYF.

This clonotype was detected many times. The gene calls are TRBV12-3 or TRBV12-4 and TRBJ2-1; no definite D call. The ends were cut back, 3 bases at V and 9 bases at J, with 6 bases in the middle. The CDR3 consists of 11 residues. The CDR3, as DNA: TGTGCCAGCAGTTTTGACATTGAGCAGTTCTTC. This gives the protein CASSFDIEQFF.

This clonotype appeared many times. The chain uses TRBV9 and TRBJ2-6; D gene uncertain. The CDR3 sequence is 16 residues long. Germline loops: CDR1 SGDLS, CDR2 YYNGEE. V was clipped by 2 bases and J by 0 bases, with 9 bases between them. The CDR3 DNA follows: TGTGCCAGCAGCGTGACTCCGTTCTCTGGGGCCAACGTCCTGACTTTC. Its protein product is CASSVTPFSGANVLTF.

This clonotype was seen a few times. The chain employs TRBV23-1 and TRBJ2-4, with D hard to call. TRBV23-1 is an ORF, and what it does is uncertain. V lost 2 bases and J lost 0, with 14 bases in between. The CDR3 has 17 residues. The CDR3 DNA is TGCGCCAGCAGTCAAAAGGTCACAGCTTTAGCCAAAAACATTCAGTACTTC. Amino acids: CASSQKVTALAKNIQYF.

This clonotype was recorded many times. CDR3 in amino acids: CASSLRERGETQYF. The CDR3 DNA reads as TGTGCCAGCAGTTTGCGGGAGCGGGGGGAGACCCAGTACTTC. This chain links TRBV6-5 with TRBJ2-5, with 8 bases matching TRBD2. The ends lost 4 bases at V and 5 bases at J; junction bases unmatched: 6. This CDR3 has 14 residues. CDR1 and CDR2 (germline): MNHEY, SVGAGI.

This clonotype came up a few times. The gene calls are TRBV5-4 and TRBJ1-3, with D possibly being TRBD1 (6 bases). Trimming stripped 0 bases from V and 2 bases from J, with 12 bases between. Germline assignment: CDR1 SGHNT and CDR2 YYREEE (reference sequence). The CDR3 covers 16 residues. The CDR3 region has the DNA TGTGCCAGCAGCTTGGGGAATCCAGGGGCTGGAAACACCATATATTTT. This encodes CASSLGNPGAGNTIYF.

This clonotype showed up just a few times. Here the CDR3 reads CSARGGPREQFF. CDR3 in DNA: TGCAGTGCTAGAGGGGGACCCCGTGAGCAGTTCTTC. V gene TRBV20-1 combines with J gene TRBJ2-1; the D call may be TRBD1 or TRBD2 (5 bases each). Trimming stripped 1 base from V and 9 bases from J, with 10 bases between. There are 12 residues in the CDR3. Germline V gene lookup returns CDR1 DFQATT and CDR2 SNEGSKA (reference sequence).

The chain carries TRBV9 and TRBJ2-7, with D maybe TRBD2 (6 bases). Germline assignment: CDR1 SGDLS and CDR2 YYNGEE. V lost 0 bases, J lost 4 bases, and 11 bases lay in between. CDR3 length: 14 residues. This chain's CDR3 is CASSVDGSEYEQYF. CDR3 DNA: TGTGCCAGCAGCGTAGACGGGAGCGAGTACGAGCAGTACTTC.

This chain uses TRBV25-1 with TRBJ2-2; D gene uncertain. From germline, CDR1 is MGHDK and CDR2 SYGVNS. The CDR3 covers 14 residues. V lost 3 bases and J lost 0, with 5 bases in between. The CDR3 here is CASSDAPNTGELFF. CDR3 DNA sequence: TGTGCCAGCAGTGATGCCCCGAACACCGGGGAGCTGTTTTTT.

Many counts were recorded for this clonotype. This chain connects TRBV7-9 to TRBJ2-1; TRBD2 aligns across 8 bases. CDR1 is SEHNR and CDR2 is FQNEAQ in the germline V gene (reference sequence). There are 15 residues in the CDR3. V trimming: 5 bases; J trimming: 4 bases; junction bases outside the gene matches: 7. CDR3 nucleotide sequence: TGTGCCAGCAGCCTATTAGCGGGAAGGTACAATGAGCAGTTCTTC. This translates into CASSLLAGRYNEQFF.